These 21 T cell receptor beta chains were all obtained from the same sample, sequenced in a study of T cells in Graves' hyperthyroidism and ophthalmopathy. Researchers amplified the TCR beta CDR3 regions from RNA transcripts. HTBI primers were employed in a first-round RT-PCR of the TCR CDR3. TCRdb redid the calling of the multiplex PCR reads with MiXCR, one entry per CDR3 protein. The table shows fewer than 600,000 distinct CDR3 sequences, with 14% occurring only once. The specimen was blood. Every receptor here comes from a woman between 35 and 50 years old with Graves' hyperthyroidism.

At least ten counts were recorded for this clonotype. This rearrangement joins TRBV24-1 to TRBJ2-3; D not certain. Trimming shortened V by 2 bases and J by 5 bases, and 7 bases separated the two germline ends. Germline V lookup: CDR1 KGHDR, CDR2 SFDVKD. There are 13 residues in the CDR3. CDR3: CATSDSPGDTQYF. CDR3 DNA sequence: TGTGCCACCAGTGATTCCCCCGGAGATACGCAGTATTTT.

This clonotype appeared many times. CDR3 residues: CASSVSGQGLQETQYF. CDR3 nucleotides: TGTGCCAGCAGCGTAAGCGGACAGGGCCTTCAAGAGACCCAGTACTTC. The V and J genes are TRBV9 and TRBJ2-5, with 8 positions matching TRBD1. Germline CDR1 SGDLS, CDR2 YYNGEE. V lost 1 base to trimming and J lost 2 bases; unmatched junction nucleotides: 7. This CDR3 is built from 16 residues.

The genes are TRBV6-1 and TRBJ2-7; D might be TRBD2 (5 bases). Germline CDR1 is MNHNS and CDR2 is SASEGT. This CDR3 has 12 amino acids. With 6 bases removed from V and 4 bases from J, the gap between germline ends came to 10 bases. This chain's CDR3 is CASSPLEYEQYF. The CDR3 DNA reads TGTGCCAGCAGCCCACTAGAGTACGAGCAGTACTTC.

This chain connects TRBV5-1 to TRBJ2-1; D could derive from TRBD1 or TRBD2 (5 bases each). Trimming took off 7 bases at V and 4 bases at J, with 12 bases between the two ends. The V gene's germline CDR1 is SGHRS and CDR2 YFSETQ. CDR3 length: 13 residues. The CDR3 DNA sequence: TGCGCCAGCGGGACGGAAGAATACAATGAGCAGTTCTTC. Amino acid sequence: CASGTEEYNEQFF. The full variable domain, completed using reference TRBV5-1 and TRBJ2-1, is KAGVTQTPRYLIKTRGQQVTLSCSPISGHRSVSWYQQTPGQGLQFLFEYFSETQRNKGNFPGRFSGRQFSNSRSEMNVSTLELGDSALYLCASGTEEYNEQFFGPGTRLTVL.

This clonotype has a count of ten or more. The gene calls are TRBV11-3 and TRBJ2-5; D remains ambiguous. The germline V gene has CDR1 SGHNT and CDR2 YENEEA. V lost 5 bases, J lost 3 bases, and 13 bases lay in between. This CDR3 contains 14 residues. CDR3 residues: CASSPTALEETQYF. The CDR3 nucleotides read TGTGCCAGCAGCCCGACCGCGCTGGAAGAGACCCAGTACTTC.

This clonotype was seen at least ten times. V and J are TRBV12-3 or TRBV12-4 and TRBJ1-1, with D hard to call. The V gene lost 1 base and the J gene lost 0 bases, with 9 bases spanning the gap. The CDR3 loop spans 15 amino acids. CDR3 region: CASSLGPLMNTEAFF. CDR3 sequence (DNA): TGTGCCAGCAGTTTAGGTCCGCTCATGAACACTGAAGCTTTCTTT.

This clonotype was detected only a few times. The DNA for the CDR3 is TGTGCCAGCAGTGACGCAGCGGTAGCTGAAAAACTGTTTTTT. Translation: CASSDAAVAEKLFF. The genes are TRBV6-1 and TRBJ1-4; D unresolved. V lost 3 bases to trimming and J lost 7 bases, with 12 bases between them. Germline CDR1 MNHNS, CDR2 SASEGT. The CDR3 is 14 amino acids.

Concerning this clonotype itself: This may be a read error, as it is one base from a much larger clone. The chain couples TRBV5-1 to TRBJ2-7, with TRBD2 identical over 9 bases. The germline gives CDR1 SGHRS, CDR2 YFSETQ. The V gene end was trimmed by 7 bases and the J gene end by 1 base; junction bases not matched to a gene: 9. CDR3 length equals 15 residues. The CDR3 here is CASGSGLADSYEQYF. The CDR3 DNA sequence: TGCGCCAGCGGCTCGGGACTAGCTGATTCCTACGAGCAGTACTTC.

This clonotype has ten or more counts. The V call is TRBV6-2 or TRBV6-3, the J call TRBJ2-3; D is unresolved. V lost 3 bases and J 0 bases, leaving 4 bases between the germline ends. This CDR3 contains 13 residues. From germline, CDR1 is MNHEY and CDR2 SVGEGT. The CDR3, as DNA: TGTGCCAGCAGTTATCTTAGCACAGATACGCAGTATTTT. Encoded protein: CASSYLSTDTQYF.

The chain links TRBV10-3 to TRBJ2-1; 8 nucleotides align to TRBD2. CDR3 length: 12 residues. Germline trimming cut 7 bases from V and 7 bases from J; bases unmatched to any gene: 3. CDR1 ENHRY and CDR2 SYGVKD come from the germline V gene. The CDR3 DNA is TGTGCCATCACCAGCGGGAGTAATGAGCAGTTCTTC. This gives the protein CAITSGSNEQFF.

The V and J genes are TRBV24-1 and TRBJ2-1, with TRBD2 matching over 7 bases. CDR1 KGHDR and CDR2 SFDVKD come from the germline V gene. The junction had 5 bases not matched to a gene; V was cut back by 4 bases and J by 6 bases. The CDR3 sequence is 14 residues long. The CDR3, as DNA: TGTGCCACCAGTGAGGTGACTAGCACCAATGAGCAGTTCTTC. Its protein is CATSEVTSTNEQFF.

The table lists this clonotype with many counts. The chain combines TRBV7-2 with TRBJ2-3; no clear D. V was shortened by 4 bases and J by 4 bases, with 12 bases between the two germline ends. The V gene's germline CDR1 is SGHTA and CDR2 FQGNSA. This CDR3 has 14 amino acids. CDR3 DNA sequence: TGTGCCAGCAGCTCCACCCAAACGGCAGATACGCAGTATTTT. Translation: CASSSTQTADTQYF.

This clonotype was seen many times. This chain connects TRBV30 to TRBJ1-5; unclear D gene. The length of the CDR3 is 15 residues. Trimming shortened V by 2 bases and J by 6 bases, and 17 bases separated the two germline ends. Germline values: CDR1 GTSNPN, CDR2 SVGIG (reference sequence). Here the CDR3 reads CAWSLRARPSQPQHF. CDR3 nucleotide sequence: TGTGCCTGGAGTTTAAGGGCCAGGCCTAGTCAGCCCCAGCATTTT.

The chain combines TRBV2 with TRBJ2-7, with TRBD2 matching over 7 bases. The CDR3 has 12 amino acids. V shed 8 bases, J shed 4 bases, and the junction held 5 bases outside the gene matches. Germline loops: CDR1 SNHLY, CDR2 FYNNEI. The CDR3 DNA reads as TGTGCCAGCGCTAGCGGATTTTACGAGCAGTACTTC. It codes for CASASGFYEQYF.

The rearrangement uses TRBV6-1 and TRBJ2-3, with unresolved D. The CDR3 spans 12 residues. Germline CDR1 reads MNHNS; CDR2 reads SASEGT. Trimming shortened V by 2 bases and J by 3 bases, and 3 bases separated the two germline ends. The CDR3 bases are TGTGCCAGCAGTGAAAAGACAGATACGCAGTATTTT. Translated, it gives CASSEKTDTQYF.

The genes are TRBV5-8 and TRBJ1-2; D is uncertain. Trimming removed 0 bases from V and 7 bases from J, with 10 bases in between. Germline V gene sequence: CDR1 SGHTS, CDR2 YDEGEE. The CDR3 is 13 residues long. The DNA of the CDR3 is TGTGCCAGCAGCTTGGACCCCGGCGGTGGCTACACCTTC. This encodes CASSLDPGGGYTF. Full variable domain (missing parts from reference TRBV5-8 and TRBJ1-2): EAGVTQSPTHLIKTRGQQATLRCSPISGHTSVYWYQQALGLGLQFLLWYDEGEERNRGNFPPRFSGRQFPNYSSELNVNALELEDSALYLCASSLDPGGGYTFGSGTRLTVV.

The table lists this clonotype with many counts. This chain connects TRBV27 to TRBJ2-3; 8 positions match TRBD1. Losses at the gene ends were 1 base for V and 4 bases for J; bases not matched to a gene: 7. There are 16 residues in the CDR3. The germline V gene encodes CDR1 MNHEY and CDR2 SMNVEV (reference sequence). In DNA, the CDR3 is TGTGCCAGCAGTTTATGGTCAGGGGGCGCGGCAGATACGCAGTATTTT. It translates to CASSLWSGGAADTQYF.

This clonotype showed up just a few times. CDR3 coding DNA: TGTGCCATCAGTGAGTGGACTAGCCCCGGGGAGCTGTTTTTT. Residues: CAISEWTSPGELFF. The chain links TRBV10-3 to TRBJ2-2; TRBD2 aligns across 8 bases. Germline-derived CDR1 and CDR2 are ENHRY and SYGVKD. V shed 1 base and J 6 bases; nucleotides not matched to a gene: 1. The CDR3 contains 14 residues.

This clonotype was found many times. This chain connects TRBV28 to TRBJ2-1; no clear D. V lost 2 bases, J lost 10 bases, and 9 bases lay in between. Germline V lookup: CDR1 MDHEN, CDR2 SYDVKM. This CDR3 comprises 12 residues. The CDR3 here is CASSLVLQEQFF. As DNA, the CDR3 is TGTGCCAGCAGTTTAGTCCTCCAGGAGCAGTTCTTC.

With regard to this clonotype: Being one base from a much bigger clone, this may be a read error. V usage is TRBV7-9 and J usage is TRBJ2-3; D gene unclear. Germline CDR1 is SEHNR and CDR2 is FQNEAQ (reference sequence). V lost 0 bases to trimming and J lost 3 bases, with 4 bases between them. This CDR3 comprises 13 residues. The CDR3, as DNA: TGTGCCAGCAGCTTAGCGCAGACAGATACGCAGTATTTT. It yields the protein CASSLAQTDTQYF.

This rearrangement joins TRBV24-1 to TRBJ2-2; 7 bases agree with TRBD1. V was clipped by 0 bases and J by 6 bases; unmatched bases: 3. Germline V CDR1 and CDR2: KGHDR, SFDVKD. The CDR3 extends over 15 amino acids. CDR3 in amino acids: CATSDLDTGAGELFF. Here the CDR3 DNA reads TGTGCCACCAGTGATTTGGACACAGGGGCCGGGGAGCTGTTTTTT.